This is a list of T cell receptor beta chains from one sample in a study of prognosis after radiotherapy for stage I lung cancer. TCRdb independently ran MiXCR on the multiplex PCR reads; one entry per CDR3 protein. Among some 14,000 distinct CDR3 sequences listed, roughly 29% were seen once. The sequencing used PBMCs, collected before or after stereotactic body radiation therapy (not recorded which). These receptor sequences come from a donor aged 50 or older with non-small cell lung cancer. Each CDR3 is given with its conserved first and last residue.

J gene	V gene	CDR3 protein
TRBJ2-2	TRBV7-8	CASSHQRGAGELFF
TRBJ2-3	TRBV6-2/TRBV6-3	CASRKIAGGQTDTQYF
TRBJ1-4	TRBV19	CASKRAGQLTTNEKLFF
TRBJ1-6	TRBV6-2/TRBV6-3	CASLGSTSKNSPLNF
TRBJ1-4	TRBV7-9	CASSLGGANEKLFF
TRBJ1-3	TRBV4-1	CASSQDLVEAGGNTIYF
TRBJ1-2	TRBV7-9	CASSPDGYYGYTF
TRBJ1-3	TRBV27	CASSLGIGPGNTIYF
TRBJ1-3	TRBV6-2/TRBV6-3	CASISSGWGSRTGNTIYF
TRBJ2-7	TRBV6-1	CASRPPSGRSFYEQYF
TRBJ2-7	TRBV19	CASSIHSAVDKYF
TRBJ1-3	TRBV5-4	CASSLRREGAGNTIYF
TRBJ2-1	TRBV4-1	CASSRKPSWSSGGGDEQFF
TRBJ2-7	TRBV20-1	CSAETLSGRAYEQYF
TRBJ2-7	TRBV5-6	CASSLEVGTSSYEQYF
TRBJ2-1	TRBV20-1	CSAMQNEQFF
TRBJ1-6	TRBV6-1	CASSESRGRGSPLHF
TRBJ2-7	TRBV28	CASSPDASEQYF
TRBJ1-4	TRBV20-1	CSGRGGQGGEKLFF
TRBJ2-3	TRBV7-9	CASSYSLFTDTQYF
TRBJ2-3	TRBV6-5	CASSYSAPDTQYF
TRBJ2-2	TRBV6-8	CASNPQPTLNTWERFF
TRBJ1-3	TRBV5-1	CASSLDGQDSGNTIYF
TRBJ2-5	TRBV20-1	CSASSYAGDQETQYF
TRBJ2-1	TRBV27	CASSLSYNEQFF
TRBJ1-1	TRBV4-1	CASSQMEGRAEAFF
TRBJ2-7	TRBV2	CASNRRDEQYF
TRBJ2-6	TRBV2	CASSESPAPSGSNVLTF
TRBJ2-1	TRBV18	CASSPPWEGPNEQFF
TRBJ2-3	TRBV19	CASSLDTDTQYF
TRBJ1-6	TRBV20-1	CSAHFGGSNSPLHF
TRBJ1-3	TRBV28	CASSFRYTIYF
TRBJ2-1	TRBV11-2	CASSLGPGLAGEPGEHFF